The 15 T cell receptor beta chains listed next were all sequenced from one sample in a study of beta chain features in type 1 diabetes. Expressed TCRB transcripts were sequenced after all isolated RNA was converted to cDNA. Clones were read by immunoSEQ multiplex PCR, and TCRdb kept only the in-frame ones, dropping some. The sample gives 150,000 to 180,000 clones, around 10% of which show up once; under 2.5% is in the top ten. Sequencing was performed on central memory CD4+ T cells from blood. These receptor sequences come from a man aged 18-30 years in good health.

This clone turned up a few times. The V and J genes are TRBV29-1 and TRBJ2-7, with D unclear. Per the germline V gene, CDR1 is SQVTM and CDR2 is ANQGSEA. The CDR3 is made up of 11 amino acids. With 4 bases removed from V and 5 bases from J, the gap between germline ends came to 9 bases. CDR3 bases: TGCAGCGTTGCCCGAGCAAACGAGCAGTACTTC. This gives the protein CSVARANEQYF.

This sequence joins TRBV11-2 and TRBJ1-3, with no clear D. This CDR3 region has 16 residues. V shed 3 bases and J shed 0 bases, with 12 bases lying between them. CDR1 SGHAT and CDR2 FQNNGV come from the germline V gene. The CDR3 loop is CASSFGAGPSGNTIYF. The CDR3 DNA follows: TGTGCCAGCAGCTTTGGCGCGGGCCCCTCTGGAAACACCATATATTTT.

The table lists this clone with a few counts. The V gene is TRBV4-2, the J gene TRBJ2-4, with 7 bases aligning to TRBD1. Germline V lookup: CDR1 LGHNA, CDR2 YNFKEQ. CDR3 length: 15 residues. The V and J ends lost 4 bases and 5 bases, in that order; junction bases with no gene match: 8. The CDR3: CASSLNSGGENIQYF. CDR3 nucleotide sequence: TGTGCCAGCAGCCTCAACTCAGGGGGAGAAAACATTCAGTACTTC.

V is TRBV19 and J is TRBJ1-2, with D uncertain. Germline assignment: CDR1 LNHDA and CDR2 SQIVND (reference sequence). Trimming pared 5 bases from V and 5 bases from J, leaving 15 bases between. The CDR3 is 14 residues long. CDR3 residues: CASSPRGLGYGYTF. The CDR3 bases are TGTGCCAGTAGTCCCCGGGGATTGGGATATGGCTACACCTTC.

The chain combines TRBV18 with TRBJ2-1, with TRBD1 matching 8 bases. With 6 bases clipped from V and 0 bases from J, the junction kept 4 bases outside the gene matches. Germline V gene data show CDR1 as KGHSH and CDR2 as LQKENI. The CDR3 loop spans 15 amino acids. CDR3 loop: CASSLGTGSYNEQFF. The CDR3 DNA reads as TGTGCCAGCTCGCTAGGGACAGGCTCCTACAATGAGCAGTTCTTC. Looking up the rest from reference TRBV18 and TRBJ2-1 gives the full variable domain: NAGVMQNPRHLVRRRGQEARLRCSPMKGHSHVYWYRQLPEEGLKFMVYLQKENIIDESGMPKERFSAEFPKEGPSILRIQQVVRGDSAAYFCASSLGTGSYNEQFFGPGTRLTVL.

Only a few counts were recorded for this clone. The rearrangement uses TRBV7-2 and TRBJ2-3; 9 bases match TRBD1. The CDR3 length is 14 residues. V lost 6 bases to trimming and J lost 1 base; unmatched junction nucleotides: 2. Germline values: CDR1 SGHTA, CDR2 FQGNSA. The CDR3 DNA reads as TGTGCCAGCAGGCGGGACAGGGGCACAGATACGCAGTATTTT. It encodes CASRRDRGTDTQYF.

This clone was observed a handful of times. The CDR3 reads CASSQDWLEANYGYTF. The CDR3 region has the DNA TGCGCCAGCAGCCAAGATTGGCTCGAGGCTAACTATGGCTACACCTTC. V gene TRBV4-3 combines with J gene TRBJ1-2; no definite D call. The germline V and J ends were trimmed by 0 bases and 0 bases, with 11 bases remaining between them. Germline assignment: CDR1 LGHNA and CDR2 YSLEER. The CDR3 sequence is 16 residues long.

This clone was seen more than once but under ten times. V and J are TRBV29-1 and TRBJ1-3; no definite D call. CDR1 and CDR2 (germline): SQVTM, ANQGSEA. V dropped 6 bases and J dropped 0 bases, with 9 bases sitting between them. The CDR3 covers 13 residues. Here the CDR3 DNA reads TGCAGCGTCACCAGTAACTCTGGAAACACCATATATTTT. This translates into CSVTSNSGNTIYF.

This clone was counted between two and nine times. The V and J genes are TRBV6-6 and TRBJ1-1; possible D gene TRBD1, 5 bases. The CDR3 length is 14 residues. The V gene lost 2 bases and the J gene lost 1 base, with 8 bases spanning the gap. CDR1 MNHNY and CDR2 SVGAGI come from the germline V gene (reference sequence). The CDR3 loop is CASSYRGANTEAFF. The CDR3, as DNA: TGTGCCAGCAGTTACAGGGGCGCGAACACTGAAGCTTTCTTT.

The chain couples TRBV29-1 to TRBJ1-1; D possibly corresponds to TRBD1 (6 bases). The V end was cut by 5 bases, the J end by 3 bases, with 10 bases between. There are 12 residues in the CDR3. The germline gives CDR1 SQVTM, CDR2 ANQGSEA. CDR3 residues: CSVSQGDTEAFF. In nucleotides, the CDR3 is TGCAGCGTTTCACAGGGTGACACTGAAGCTTTCTTT.

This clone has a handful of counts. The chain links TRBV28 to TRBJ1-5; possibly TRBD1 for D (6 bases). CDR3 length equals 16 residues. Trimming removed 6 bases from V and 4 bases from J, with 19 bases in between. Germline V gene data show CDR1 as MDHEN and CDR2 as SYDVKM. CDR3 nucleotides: TGTGCCAGCAGCCTCCTCGTCGGAGGGGGTAATCAGCCCCAGCATTTT. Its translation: CASSLLVGGGNQPQHF.

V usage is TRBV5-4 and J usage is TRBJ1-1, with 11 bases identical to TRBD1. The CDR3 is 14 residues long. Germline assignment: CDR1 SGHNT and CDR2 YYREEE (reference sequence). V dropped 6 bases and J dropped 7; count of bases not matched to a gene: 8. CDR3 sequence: CASTGTGGKIEAFF. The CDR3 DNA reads TGTGCCAGCACCGGGACAGGGGGAAAGATTGAAGCTTTCTTT.

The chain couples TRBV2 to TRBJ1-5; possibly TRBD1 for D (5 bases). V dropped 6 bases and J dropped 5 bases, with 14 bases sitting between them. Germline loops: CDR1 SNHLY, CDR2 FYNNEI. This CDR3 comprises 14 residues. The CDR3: CASRQQVYDQPQHF. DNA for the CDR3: TGTGCCAGCAGGCAACAGGTTTACGATCAGCCCCAGCATTTT. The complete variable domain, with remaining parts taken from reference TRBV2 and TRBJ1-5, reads EPEVTQTPSHQVTQMGQEVILRCVPISNHLYFYWYRQILGQKVEFLVSFYNNEISEKSEIFDDQFSVERPDGSNFTLKIRSTKLEDSAMYFCASRQQVYDQPQHFGDGTRLSIL.

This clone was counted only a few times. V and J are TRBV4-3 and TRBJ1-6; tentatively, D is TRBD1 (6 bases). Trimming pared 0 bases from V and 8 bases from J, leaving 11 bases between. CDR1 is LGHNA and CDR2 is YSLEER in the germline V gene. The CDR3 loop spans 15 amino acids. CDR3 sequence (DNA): TGCGCCAGCAGCCAAGATATGGGGGCCTATTCACCCCTCCACTTT. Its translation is CASSQDMGAYSPLHF.

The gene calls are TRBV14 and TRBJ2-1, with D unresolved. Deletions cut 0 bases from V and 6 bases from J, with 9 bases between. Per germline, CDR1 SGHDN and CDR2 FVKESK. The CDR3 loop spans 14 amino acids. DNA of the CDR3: TGTGCCAGCAGCCAAGAAGGCTTCACCAATGAGCAGTTCTTC. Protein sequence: CASSQEGFTNEQFF.